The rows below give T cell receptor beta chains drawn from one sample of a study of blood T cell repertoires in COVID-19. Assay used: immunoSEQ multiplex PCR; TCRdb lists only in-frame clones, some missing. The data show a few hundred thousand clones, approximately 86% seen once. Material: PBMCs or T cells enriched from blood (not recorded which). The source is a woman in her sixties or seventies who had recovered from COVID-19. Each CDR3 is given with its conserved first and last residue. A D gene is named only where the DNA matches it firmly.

CDR3 protein: CSVHGQLNADTQYF; J gene: TRBJ2-3; V gene: TRBV29-1; D gene: .
CDR3 protein: CASSLVRDEQFF; J gene: TRBJ2-1; V gene: TRBV11-2; D gene: .
CDR3 protein: CASSQHLPTTGVSSYNSPLHF; J gene: TRBJ1-6; V gene: TRBV6-6; D gene: TRBD1
CDR3 protein: CASSLPGTDTQYF; J gene: TRBJ2-3; V gene: TRBV10-1; D gene: .
CDR3 protein: CASSTDRGQDEKLFF; J gene: TRBJ1-4; V gene: TRBV5-1; D gene: TRBD1
CDR3 protein: CASSGQGRETQYF; J gene: TRBJ2-5; V gene: TRBV7-2; D gene: TRBD1
CDR3 protein: CATSKVAGGLDTQYF; J gene: TRBJ2-3; V gene: TRBV15; D gene: TRBD2
CDR3 protein: CASSLEGQSYEQYF; J gene: TRBJ2-7; V gene: TRBV5-1; D gene: .
CDR3 protein: CASSGGGQGRYEQYF; J gene: TRBJ2-7; V gene: TRBV5-4; D gene: TRBD1
CDR3 protein: CASSPQTDTQYF; J gene: TRBJ2-3; V gene: TRBV7-6; D gene: .
CDR3 protein: CASSLAWTGGYTIYF; J gene: TRBJ1-3; V gene: TRBV7-2; D gene: TRBD1
CDR3 protein: CASSSGAFSGNTIYF; J gene: TRBJ1-3; V gene: TRBV5-8; D gene: .
CDR3 protein: CASSLTGMGGDTIYF; J gene: TRBJ1-3; V gene: TRBV5-5; D gene: .
CDR3 protein: CASSGDSTDTQYF; J gene: TRBJ2-3; V gene: TRBV2; D gene: .
CDR3 protein: CASSLESGNTEAFF; J gene: TRBJ1-1; V gene: TRBV5-1; D gene: .
CDR3 protein: CASGLPKGGSYGYTF; J gene: TRBJ1-2; V gene: TRBV12-5; D gene: TRBD1
CDR3 protein: CASSLGAGTGGNIQYF; J gene: TRBJ2-4; V gene: TRBV7-6; D gene: TRBD1
CDR3 protein: CASSEGQSTVYEQYF; J gene: TRBJ2-7; V gene: TRBV6-1; D gene: .
CDR3 protein: CASSYSGTGVYTF; J gene: TRBJ1-2; V gene: TRBV6-2/TRBV6-3; D gene: TRBD1